The 9 T cell receptor beta chains below were found in one sample sequenced in a study of regulatory T cells in long-lasting Graves disease. Noted time point: newly diagnosed GD, antithyroid drugs for less than 3 months. PBMC RNA was the source of the TCR library. Construction of TCR beta libraries relied on iRepertoire HTBI primers and on Arm-PCR targeting CDR3 regions. TCRdb analysed the multiplex PCR reads with MiXCR anew, one entry per CDR3 protein. The data show 450,000 to 650,000 distinct CDR3 sequences, with approximately 16% seen just once and roughly 25% held by the top ten. The same data also contributed to another study, on T cells in Graves' hyperthyroidism and ophthalmopathy.

The sequencing here drew on peripheral blood mononuclear cells (PBMCs), taken at new diagnosis, from a patient treated with antithyroid drugs. The receptors originated from a woman aged 35 to 60 with Graves disease.

This chain joins TRBV7-3 and TRBJ2-2; D is possibly TRBD2 (6 bases). Between the trimmed V and J ends, which lost 5 bases and 1 base, there was a span of 11 bases. CDR1 and CDR2 (germline): SGHTA, FQGTGA. The CDR3 loop spans 15 amino acids. CDR3 in amino acids: CASSPSAENTGELFF. For the CDR3, the DNA is TGTGCCAGCAGCCCTAGCGCGGAGAACACCGGGGAGCTGTTTTTT.

This rearrangement joins TRBV27 to TRBJ2-3; TRBD2 agrees at 10 bases. Trimming cost V 8 bases and J 6 bases; bases outside gene matches: 5. In germline, CDR1 is MNHEY, CDR2 SMNVEV (reference sequence). The CDR3 runs to 13 residues. In nucleotides, the CDR3 is TGTGCCAGCTTCGGACTAGCGGATGATACGCAGTATTTT. It specifies CASFGLADDTQYF.

This clonotype was seen only a few times. The chain is built from TRBV2 and TRBJ2-3; D not certain. The CDR3 extends over 12 amino acids. Trimming removed 7 bases at V and 4 bases at J, with 9 bases between. Germline V lookup: CDR1 SNHLY, CDR2 FYNNEI. The DNA for the CDR3 is TGTGCCAGCATGTACTATGCAGATACGCAGTATTTT. Amino acid sequence: CASMYYADTQYF.

The gene calls are TRBV6-1 and TRBJ2-4, with no clear D. The CDR3 extends over 14 amino acids. V lost 2 bases, J lost 6 bases, and 11 bases lay in between. Germline lookup yields CDR1 MNHNS and CDR2 SASEGT. CDR3 sequence (DNA): TGTGCCAGCAGTGAATACTGGACCCTAAACATTCAGTACTTC. It codes for CASSEYWTLNIQYF.

This chain links TRBV9 with TRBJ2-2; 8 bases fit TRBD1. V dropped 3 bases and J dropped 3; count of bases not matched to a gene: 4. CDR3 size: 15 residues. CDR1 and CDR2 from the germline V gene are SGDLS and YYNGEE. CDR3 residues: CASSAAGGYTGELFF. The CDR3, as DNA: TGTGCCAGCAGCGCCGCAGGGGGCTACACCGGGGAGCTGTTTTTT.

This clonotype has just a few counts. V is TRBV6-1 and J is TRBJ2-7; tentatively, D is TRBD2 (6 bases). Germline assignment: CDR1 MNHNS and CDR2 SASEGT. This CDR3 contains 14 residues. The ends were cut back, 5 bases at V and 2 bases at J, with 13 bases in the middle. CDR3 sequence: CASSRLDGPYEQYF. In DNA form, the CDR3 reads TGTGCCAGCAGTCGACTAGACGGACCCTACGAGCAGTACTTC.

This clonotype has only a few counts. V usage is TRBV6-2 or TRBV6-3 and J usage is TRBJ2-3; D uncertain. CDR3 length: 13 residues. Germline loops: CDR1 MNHEY, CDR2 SVGEGT. The V gene lost 6 bases and the J gene lost 6 bases, with 13 bases spanning the gap. CDR3 DNA: TGTGCCAGCAGCTTAACGAATGAGGATACGCAGTATTTT. As protein: CASSLTNEDTQYF.

On this clonotype: This may stem from a read error, because a much larger clone lies one nucleotide away. V usage is TRBV10-3 and J usage is TRBJ2-1; 13 nucleotides agree with TRBD2. Germline CDR1 reads ENHRY; CDR2 reads SYGVKD. This CDR3 is built from 17 residues. The CDR3 here is CAISGGTSGVSYNGQFF. The CDR3 DNA sequence: TGTGCCATCAGTGGGGGGACTAGCGGGGTCTCCTACAATGGGCAGTTCTTC.

At least ten counts were recorded for this clonotype. The chain is built from TRBV3-1 and TRBJ1-3, with 7 bases matching TRBD1. Germline loops: CDR1 LGHDT, CDR2 YNNKEL (reference sequence). The CDR3 length is 17 residues. Germline trimming cut 6 bases from V and 3 bases from J; bases unmatched to any gene: 14. CDR3 DNA: TGTGCCAGCAGTTTTTCAGGGGGAAAAGTCGGTGGAAACACCATATATTTT. It is translated as CASSFSGGKVGGNTIYF.